This TCR beta chain was profiled in a study of shared clonotypes between healthy human individuals. Study context: Donor ages ranged 18 to 49 years: a couple of women, a few men.

For this clone: Its target is not known.

The material for each subset, its genomic DNA, was split evenly across several immunoSEQ plates. This table comes from immunoSEQ multiplex PCR, and its TCRdb copy is limited to in-frame clones, with some not included. The repertoire has hundreds of thousands of clones, around 96% of them found once; the top ten carry about 0.057%. The germline V gene has CDR1 SGHTA and CDR2 FQGNSA. This CDR3 region has 14 residues. Trimming stripped 1 base from V and 2 bases from J, with 8 bases between. General observations from the study: Compared with memory subsets, naive subsets generally had larger estimated richness. Generation probabilities of non-shared clonotypes were lower (relative to those shared by all four donors).

Source material: naive CD4+ T cells sorted from blood. The subset denotes: CD45RA+ positively selected. The V gene is TRBV7-2, the J gene TRBJ2-5; the D is unclear. The origin of this receptor is a woman in her 30s in good health. The DNA of the CDR3 is TGTGCCAGCAGCTTAGGGGCTAATCAAGAGACCCAGTACTTC. This gives the protein CASSLGANQETQYF.